The rows below give T cell receptor beta chains drawn from one sample of a study of beta chain features in type 1 diabetes. Clones were sequenced by immunoSEQ multiplex PCR, and TCRdb holds only the in-frame ones, with some missing. The table lists 150,000 to 200,000 clones, roughly 60% of them singletons. The sample was naive CD4+ T cells from blood. Receptors were obtained from a man aged 30 to 39 with type 1 diabetes. Each CDR3 is given with its conserved first and last residue. The D gene is left open where the match is weak. Size is omitted from some rows. Given values are once, few, many or a class for expanded clones.

v_gene,d_gene,abundance,j_gene,CDR3aa
TRBV19,-,-,TRBJ1-4,CASTQAATNEKLFF
TRBV7-8,-,-,TRBJ2-3,CASSSTDTQYF
TRBV29-1,-,few,TRBJ2-5,CSVTGNQETQYF
TRBV6-5,-,-,TRBJ2-1,CASRPQGGNEQFF
TRBV15,-,-,TRBJ2-7,CATSRGGAPFNEQYF
TRBV5-1,-,-,TRBJ2-2,CASSWGRVNTGELFF
TRBV28,TRBD1,-,TRBJ2-7,CASSSGTGWYEQYF
TRBV9,TRBD1,once,TRBJ2-7,CASSAGQGAREQYF
TRBV7-2,-,-,TRBJ2-5,CASGIKTQYF
TRBV29-1,TRBD1,-,TRBJ1-6,CSVRDRGLSPLHF
TRBV19,-,-,TRBJ2-5,CASRRTTQETQYF
TRBV9,TRBD1,-,TRBJ1-6,CASSVGDRGKGNSPLHF
TRBV27,TRBD2,-,TRBJ2-1,CASSPWRELSGGANEQFF
TRBV5-4,TRBD2,few,TRBJ2-3,CASNPLTGGRGDTQYF
TRBV25-1,-,few,TRBJ2-4,CASSESAKNIQYF
TRBV7-2,-,-,TRBJ2-5,CASSLAGHAGETQYF
TRBV21-1,-,few,TRBJ1-1,CASSKPFF
TRBV7-9,-,-,TRBJ2-2,CASSLAHGLDTGELFF
TRBV6-5,-,few,TRBJ2-7,CASSYSQGSYEQYF
TRBV27,-,-,TRBJ1-1,CASSFKGNTEAFF
TRBV11-2,TRBD1,-,TRBJ1-2,CASSLVSQGDIGYTF
TRBV19,-,-,TRBJ1-2,CASSQGTYGYTF
TRBV4-3,TRBD1,-,TRBJ2-1,CASSQSGSQGAGSYNEQFF
TRBV29-1,-,-,TRBJ2-3,CSAGHRTDTQYF
TRBV30,TRBD1,few,TRBJ2-7,CAWSPWTGSYEQYF
TRBV2,-,-,TRBJ2-3,CASSVTDRDTQYF